This T cell receptor beta chain was observed in a study of type 1 regulatory T cells. Overall study: T-allo10 is a Tr1-enriched, alloantigen-specific CD4 T cell product made in vitro. Whole-study findings and limits: Tr1 cells had a more restricted TCR repertoire than non-Tr1 cells.

Each CDR3 protein is one row after TCRdb ran MiXCR on the reads. The sample lists tens of thousands of distinct CDR3 sequences; about a fifth were seen once. Details on this clonotype: Its antigen is unknown.

From germline, CDR1 is SGHTA and CDR2 FQGTGA. The CDR3 length is 15 residues. V gave up 2 bases and J gave up 4 bases, with 9 bases separating them. What was sequenced was cultured type 1 regulatory T (Tr1) cells, either the whole culture or a sorted fraction (not recorded which). The chain joins TRBV7-3 to TRBJ1-6, with a tentative D call TRBD1 (5 bases). The TCR originated in a human donor in good health. The CDR3 loop reads CASSLERGYNSPLHF. CDR3 DNA: TGTGCCAGCAGCTTAGAGAGGGGTTATAATTCACCCCTCCACTTT.